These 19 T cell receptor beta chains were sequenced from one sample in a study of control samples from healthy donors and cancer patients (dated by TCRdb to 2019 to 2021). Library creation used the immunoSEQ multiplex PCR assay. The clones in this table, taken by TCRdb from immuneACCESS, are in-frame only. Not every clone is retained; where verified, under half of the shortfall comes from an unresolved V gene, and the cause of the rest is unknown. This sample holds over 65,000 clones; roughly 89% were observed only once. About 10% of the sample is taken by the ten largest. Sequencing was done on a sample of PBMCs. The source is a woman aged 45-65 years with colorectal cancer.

The CDR3 spells CASSMTSGGTDTQYF. The CDR3 DNA sequence: TGTGCCAGTAGTATGACTAGCGGGGGGACAGATACGCAGTATTTT. The V call is TRBV19, the J call TRBJ2-3; 13 nucleotides align to TRBD2. This CDR3 has 15 amino acids. The V gene end was trimmed by 3 bases and the J gene end by 3 bases; junction bases not matched to a gene: 0. Germline lookup yields CDR1 LNHDA and CDR2 SQIVND (reference sequence).

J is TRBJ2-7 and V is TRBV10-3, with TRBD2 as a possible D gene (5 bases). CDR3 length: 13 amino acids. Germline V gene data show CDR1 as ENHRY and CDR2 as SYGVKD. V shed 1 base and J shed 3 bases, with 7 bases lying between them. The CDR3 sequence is CAISEFEGYEQYV. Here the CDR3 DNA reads TGTGCCATCAGTGAGTTTGAGGGCTACGAGCAGTACGTC.

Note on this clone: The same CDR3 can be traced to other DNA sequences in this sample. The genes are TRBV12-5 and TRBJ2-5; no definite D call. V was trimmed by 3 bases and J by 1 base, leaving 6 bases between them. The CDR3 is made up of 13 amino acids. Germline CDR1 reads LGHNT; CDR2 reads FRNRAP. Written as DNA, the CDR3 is TGTGCTAGTGGTTTAAGGATCCAAGAGACCCAGTACTTC. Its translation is CASGLRIQETQYF.

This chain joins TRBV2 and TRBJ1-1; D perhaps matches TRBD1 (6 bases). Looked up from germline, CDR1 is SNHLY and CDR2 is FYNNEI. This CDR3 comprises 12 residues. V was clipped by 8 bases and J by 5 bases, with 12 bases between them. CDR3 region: CASGEGVTEAFF. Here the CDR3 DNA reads TGTGCCAGCGGAGAGGGGGTGACTGAAGCTTTCTTT.

Here the CDR3 DNA reads TGTGCCAGTAGTATGACAGTCACCGGGGAGCTGTTTTTT. It translates to CASSMTVTGELFF. The genes are TRBV19 and TRBJ2-2, with D perhaps matching TRBD1 (5 bases). The CDR3 extends over 13 amino acids. The germline V gene encodes CDR1 LNHDA and CDR2 SQIVND (reference sequence). Trimming cost V 3 bases and J 4 bases, with 6 bases left between them. The variable domain in full, completed from reference TRBV19 and TRBJ2-2, reads DGGITQSPKYLFRKEGQNVTLSCEQNLNHDAMYWYRQDPGQGLRLIYYSQIVNDFQKGDIAEGYSVSREKKESFPLTVTSAQKNPTAFYLCASSMTVTGELFFGEGSRLTVL.

The CDR3 protein is CASSPPDRGFNEQFF. DNA for the CDR3: TGTGCCAGCAGCCCTCCGGACAGGGGGTTTAATGAGCAGTTCTTC. The V gene is TRBV4-2, the J gene TRBJ2-1; 10 positions agree with TRBD1. With V trimmed by 4 bases and J by 7 bases, 7 bases remained unmatched. The CDR3 extends over 15 amino acids. Germline CDR1 reads LGHNA; CDR2 reads YNFKEQ.

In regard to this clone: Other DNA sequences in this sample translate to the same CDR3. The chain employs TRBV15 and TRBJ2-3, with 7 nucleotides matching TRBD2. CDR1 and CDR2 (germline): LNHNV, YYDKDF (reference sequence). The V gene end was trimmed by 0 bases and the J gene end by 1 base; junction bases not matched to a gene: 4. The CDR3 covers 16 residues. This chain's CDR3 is CATSRDRGVGTDTQYF. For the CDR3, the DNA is TGTGCCACCAGCAGAGATCGGGGGGTTGGCACAGATACGCAGTATTTT.

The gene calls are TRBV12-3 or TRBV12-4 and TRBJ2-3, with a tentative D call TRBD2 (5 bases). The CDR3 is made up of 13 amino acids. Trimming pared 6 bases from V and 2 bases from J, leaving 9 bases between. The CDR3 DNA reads TGTGCCAGCAGGCGGGTCTTCACAGATACGCAGTATTTT. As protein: CASRRVFTDTQYF.

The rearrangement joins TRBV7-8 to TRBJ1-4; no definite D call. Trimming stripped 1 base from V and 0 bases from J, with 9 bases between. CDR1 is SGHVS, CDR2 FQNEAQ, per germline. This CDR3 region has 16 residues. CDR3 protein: CASSLGVLSTNEKLFF. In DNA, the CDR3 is TGTGCCAGCAGCTTAGGGGTACTATCAACTAATGAAAAACTGTTTTTT.

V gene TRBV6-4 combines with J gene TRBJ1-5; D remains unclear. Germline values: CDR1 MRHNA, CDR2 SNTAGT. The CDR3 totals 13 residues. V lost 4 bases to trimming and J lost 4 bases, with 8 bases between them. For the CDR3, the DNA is TGTGCCAGCAGTGCCCATGCTAATCAGCCCCAGCATTTT. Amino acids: CASSAHANQPQHF.

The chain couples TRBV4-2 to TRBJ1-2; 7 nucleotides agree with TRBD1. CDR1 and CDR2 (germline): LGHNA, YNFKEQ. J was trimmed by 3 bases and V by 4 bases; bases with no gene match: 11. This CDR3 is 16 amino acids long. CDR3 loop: CASSPIDREFYYGYTF. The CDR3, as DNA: TGTGCCAGCAGCCCTATCGACAGGGAGTTTTACTATGGCTACACCTTC.

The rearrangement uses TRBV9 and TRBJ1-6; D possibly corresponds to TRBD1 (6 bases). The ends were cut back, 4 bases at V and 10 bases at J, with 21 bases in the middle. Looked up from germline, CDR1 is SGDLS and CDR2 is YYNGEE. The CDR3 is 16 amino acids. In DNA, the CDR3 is TGTGCCAGCAGCAGCCTCGGGGGCAGGGATGACTCACCCCTCCACTTT. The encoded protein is CASSSLGGRDDSPLHF.

CDR3 nucleotides: TGCGCCAGCAGCTTGCCCGGACAGGGTGGGCTGTTTTTT. As protein: CASSLPGQGGLFF. This chain connects TRBV5-1 to TRBJ2-2; 8 bases fit TRBD1. The junction had 6 bases not matched to a gene; V was cut back by 1 base and J by 13 bases. CDR3 length: 13 residues. The germline V gene has CDR1 SGHRS and CDR2 YFSETQ.

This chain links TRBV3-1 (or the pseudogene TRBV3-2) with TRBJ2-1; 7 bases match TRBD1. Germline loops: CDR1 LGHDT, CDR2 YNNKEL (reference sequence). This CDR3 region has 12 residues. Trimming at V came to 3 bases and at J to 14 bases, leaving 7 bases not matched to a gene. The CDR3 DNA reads TGTGCCAGCAGCCACGACAGGGAGATGAAGTTCTTC. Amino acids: CASSHDREMKFF.

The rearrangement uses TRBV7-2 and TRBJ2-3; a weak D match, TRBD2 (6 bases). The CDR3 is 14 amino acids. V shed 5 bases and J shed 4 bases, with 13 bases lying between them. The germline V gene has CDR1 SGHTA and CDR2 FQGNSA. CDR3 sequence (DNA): TGTGCCAGCAGCCCGTCAACGGGGGCAGATACGCAGTATTTT. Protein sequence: CASSPSTGADTQYF.

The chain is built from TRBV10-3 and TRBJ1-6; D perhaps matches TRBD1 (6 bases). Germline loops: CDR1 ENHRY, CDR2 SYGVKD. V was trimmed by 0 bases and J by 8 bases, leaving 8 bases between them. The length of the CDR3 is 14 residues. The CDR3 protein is CAISESGQYSPLHF. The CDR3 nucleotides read TGTGCCATCAGTGAGTCCGGACAGTATTCACCCCTCCACTTT.

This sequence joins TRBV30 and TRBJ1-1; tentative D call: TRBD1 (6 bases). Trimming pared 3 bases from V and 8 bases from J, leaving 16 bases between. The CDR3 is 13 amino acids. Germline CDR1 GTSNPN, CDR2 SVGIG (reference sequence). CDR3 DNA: TGTGCCTGGAGCCTCCTCTCAGGGACAGAAGCTTTCTTT. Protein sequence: CAWSLLSGTEAFF.

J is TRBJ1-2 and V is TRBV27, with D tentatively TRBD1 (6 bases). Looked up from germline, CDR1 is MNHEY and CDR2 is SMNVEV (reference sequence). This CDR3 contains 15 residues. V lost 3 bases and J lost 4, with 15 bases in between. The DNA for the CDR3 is TGTGCCAGCAGTTTGGGGCAGGGGTTACGCTATGGCTACACCTTC. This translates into CASSLGQGLRYGYTF.

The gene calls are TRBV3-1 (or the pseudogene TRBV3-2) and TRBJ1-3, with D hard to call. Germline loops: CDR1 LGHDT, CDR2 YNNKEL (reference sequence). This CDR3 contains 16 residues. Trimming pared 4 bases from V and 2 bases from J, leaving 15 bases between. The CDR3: CASSPRLGFTGNTIYF. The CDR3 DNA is TGTGCCAGCAGCCCTCGGTTGGGGTTTACTGGAAACACCATATATTTT.